This T cell receptor beta chain derives from a study of human T cells and chemical hapten exposure. Across the whole study: A roughly 2 cm by roughly 2 cm inner upper arm patch received 2% DPC for sensitization. Mainly, slight library volume differences in the pool made TCR yields vary.

Specified time point: pre-sensitization, week 0. Described treatment: therapeutic diphenylcyclopropenone sensitization with weekly scalp DPC. Germline CDR1 reads MNHEY; CDR2 reads SVGAGI. J gave up 5 bases and V 5 bases, and 2 bases lay outside the gene matches. The length of the CDR3 is 13 residues. In the original workflow: Samples ranged from roughly 20,000 to 750,000 TCRs, with a median of approximately 90,000. From the RACE reads, TCRdb called clonotypes with MiXCR, one entry per CDR3 protein. The authors' filters were not applied to this entry. The data contain roughly 380,000 distinct CDR3 sequences, approximately 5.1% of them singletons.

The chain has TRBV6-5 and TRBJ2-7; 11 nucleotides line up with TRBD1. The sample was whole blood, taken in connection with sensitization to the hapten diphenylcyclopropenone (DPC). The receptor comes from a woman aged 50 to 60 with alopecia areata. Some clones in this sample may be carry-over from other donors' samples. The CDR3 loop is CASSRTGGNEQYF. Written as DNA, the CDR3 is TGTGCCAGCAGTAGGACAGGGGGCAACGAGCAGTACTTC.